The present T cell receptor (beta chain) was sequenced within a study of blood T cell repertoires in COVID-19 (dated by TCRdb to the early 2020s). Turning to the overall study: The collaborator samples originated in the United States, Italy and Spain and spanned the acute and convalescent phases of COVID-19. The material from the prospective study consisted of cDNA or gDNA derived from T cells, B-cell-depleted T cells, or PBMCs. Subjects who had been exposed to COVID-19, were actively infected with it, or had recovered from it provided the deeply sampled blood TCRbeta repertoires that made up the dataset. The repertoires were released in a freely available public database intended as a resource for research on the immune response to SARS-CoV-2. The samples were drawn from two sources: the first 160 participants of the ongoing ImmuneRACE study, and 1,000 to 1,500 subjects contributed by 6 global collaborators. A de-identified subject ID, COVID-19 status, age in years and sex were almost always included in the sample metadata. HLA class I and class II types, where available, came from metadata supplied by the sample provider rather than from assay-based typing.

What the work shows at the level of the full study, not this receptor alone: The quantity of clinical and demographic metadata differed by source and by participant and was supplied without curation.

As for this clone: Its cognate antigen has yet to be identified. No base quality information exists; no much larger clone differs at one position.

Per the germline V gene (reference sequence), SGHKS is the CDR1 and YYEKEE is the CDR2. From the cysteine through the phenylalanine, the CDR3 covers 15 amino acids. The entry retains the CDR3 DNA only, 45 bases that are in frame from base 1. Germline trimming amounts to 4 bases on V and 5 bases on J, with 9 as the count of junction bases outside the gene matches. In the prospective study, participants were roughly 18 to 100 years old, resided in 20 to 30 geographic areas of the United States, and were enrolled through a virtual design. In the prospective study, participants were assigned to cohorts based on the clinical history participants reported in a screening survey and a study questionnaire. Recovered participants in ImmuneRACE Cohort 3 were defined by two consecutive negative NP/OP PCR tests, clearance by a healthcare professional, or resolution of symptoms. In the prospective study, mobile phlebotomists collected whole blood, serum and a nasopharyngeal or oropharyngeal swab from each participant. Prospective study participants could optionally give additional blood draws and questionnaires over an approximately 2-month period. Before DNA extraction, blood samples from the prospective study were shipped at room temperature or frozen.

TCRbeta CDR3 regions were amplified from genomic DNA by means of the immunoSEQ Assay, a bias-controlled multiplex PCR. The authors processed their data as follows. The number of nucleated cells in each sample was estimated by amplification of reference gene primers within the assay. Sequence reads were collapsed and filtered to measure the absolute abundance of every unique TCRbeta CDR3 rearrangement. Productive Simpson clonality was computed per sample as the square root of Simpson's diversity index over productive rearrangements. Held by TCRdb, this immuneACCESS table contains in-frame sequences only and omits some clones. Under half of the omission traces to an unresolved V gene where checked; the cause of the rest is unknown. V and J calls and clone size are those listed in that table; D and trimming were worked out from the DNA. Present in this sample are 180,000 or so clones, 82% of which were seen just once. The leading ten clones occupy 9.5% to 12% of the sample.

The origin of this receptor is a middle-aged man who had recovered from COVID-19. Sequenced input: PBMCs or T cells enriched from blood (not recorded which). The V and J segments used are TRBV5-5 and TRBJ2-5; the junction holds 9 bases that match TRBD1. The sequenced DNA is TGTGCCAGCAGCACCGGGACAGGGATTTATGAGACCCAGTACTTC. Translated, this is CASSTGTGIYETQYF.